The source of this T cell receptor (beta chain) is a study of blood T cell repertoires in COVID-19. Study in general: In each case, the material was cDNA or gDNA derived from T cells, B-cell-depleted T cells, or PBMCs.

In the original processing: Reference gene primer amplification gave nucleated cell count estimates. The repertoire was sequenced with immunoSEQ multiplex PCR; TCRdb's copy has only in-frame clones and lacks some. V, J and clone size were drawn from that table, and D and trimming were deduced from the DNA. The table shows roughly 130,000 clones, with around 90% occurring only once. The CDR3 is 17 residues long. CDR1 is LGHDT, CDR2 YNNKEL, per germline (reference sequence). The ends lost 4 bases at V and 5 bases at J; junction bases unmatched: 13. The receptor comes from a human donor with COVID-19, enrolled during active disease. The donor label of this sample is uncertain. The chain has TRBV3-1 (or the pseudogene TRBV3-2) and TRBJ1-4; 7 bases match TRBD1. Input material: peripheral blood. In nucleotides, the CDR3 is TGTGCCAGCAGCCCCCCGCGCCAGGGGGTAGGCAATGAAAAACTGTTTTTT. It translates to CASSPPRQGVGNEKLFF.